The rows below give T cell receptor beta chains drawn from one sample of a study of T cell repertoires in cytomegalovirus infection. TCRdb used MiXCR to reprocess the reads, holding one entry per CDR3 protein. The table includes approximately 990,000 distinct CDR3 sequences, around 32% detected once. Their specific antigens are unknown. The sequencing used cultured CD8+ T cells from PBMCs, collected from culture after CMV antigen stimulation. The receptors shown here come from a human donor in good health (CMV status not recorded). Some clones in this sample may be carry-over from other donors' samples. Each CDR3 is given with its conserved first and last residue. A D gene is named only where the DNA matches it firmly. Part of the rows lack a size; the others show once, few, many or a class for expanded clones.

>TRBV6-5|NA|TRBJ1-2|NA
CASSEGPTYGYTF
TGTGCCAGCAGCGAGGGGCCCACCTATGGCTACACCTTC
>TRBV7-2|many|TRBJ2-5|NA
CASSLDVRLRGETQYF
TGTGCCAGCAGCTTAGATGTTCGCTTAAGAGGAGAGACCCAGTACTTC
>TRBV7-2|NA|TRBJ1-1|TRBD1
CASTTPGGGYTEAFF
TGTGCCAGCACCACCCCGGGAGGGGGCTACACTGAAGCTTTCTTT
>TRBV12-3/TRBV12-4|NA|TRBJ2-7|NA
CASSPLGTYEQYF
TGTGCCAGCAGTCCTCTAGGGACCTACGAGCAGTACTTC
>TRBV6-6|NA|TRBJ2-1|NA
CASSYSKGSYNEQFF
TGTGCCAGCAGTTACTCGAAGGGCTCCTACAATGAGCAGTTCTTC
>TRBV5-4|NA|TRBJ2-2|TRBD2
CASSLELAGGELFF
TGTGCCAGCAGCTTGGAGCTAGCGGGCGGGGAGCTGTTTTTT
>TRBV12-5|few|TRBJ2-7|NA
CAVPLGYEQYF
TGTGCTGTCCCCCTTGGATACGAGCAGTACTTC
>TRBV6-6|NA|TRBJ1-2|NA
CASSWAAADGYTF
TGTGCCAGCAGTTGGGCGGCGGCGGATGGCTACACCTTC
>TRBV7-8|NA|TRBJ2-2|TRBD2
CAISSAGAGGFTGELFF
TGTGCCATCAGCTCCGCGGGCGCCGGGGGGTTCACCGGGGAGCTGTTTTTT
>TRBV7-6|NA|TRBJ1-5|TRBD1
CASSLADRGPWEPQHF
TGTGCCAGCAGCTTAGCCGACAGGGGGCCTTGGGAGCCCCAGCATTTT
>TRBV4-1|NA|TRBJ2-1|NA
CASSRSSAGAPYNEQFF
TGCGCCAGCAGCCGATCCAGCGCGGGCGCCCCCTACAATGAGCAGTTCTTC
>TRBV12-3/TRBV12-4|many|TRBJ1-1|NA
CASSLAPSSTEAFF
TGTGCCAGCAGTTTAGCGCCCTCGAGCACTGAAGCTTTCTTT
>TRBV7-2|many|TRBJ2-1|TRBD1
CASSTSLTGGLLNEQFF
TGTGCCAGCAGCACTAGTCTGACAGGGGGTTTGCTCAATGAGCAGTTCTTC
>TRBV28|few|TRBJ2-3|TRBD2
CASSFEAGGLTDTQYF
TGTGCCAGCAGTTTCGAGGCGGGGGGGCTCACAGATACGCAGTATTTT
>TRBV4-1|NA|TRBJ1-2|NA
CASSQDRAPGGYGYTF
TGCGCCAGCAGCCAAGATCGGGCCCCCGGGGGCTATGGCTACACCTTC
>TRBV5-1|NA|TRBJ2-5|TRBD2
CASSFASGGLGETQYF
TGCGCCAGCAGCTTCGCTAGCGGGGGTTTGGGGGAGACCCAGTACTTC
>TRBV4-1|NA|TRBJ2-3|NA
CASSQSAARGRNTQYF
TGCGCCAGCAGCCAGTCGGCCGCCCGTGGGAGGAATACGCAGTATTTT
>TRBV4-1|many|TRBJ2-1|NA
CASSQRHHNEQFF
TGCGCCAGCAGCCAGAGACATCACAATGAGCAGTTCTTC
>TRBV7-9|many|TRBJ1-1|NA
CASSFRQEAFF
TGTGCCAGCAGCTTTAGACAGGAAGCTTTCTTT
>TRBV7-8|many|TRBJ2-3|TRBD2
CASSLFLGGGAGTVNTDTQYF
TGTGCCAGCAGCTTATTTCTCGGCGGGGGGGCGGGAACGGTAAACACAGATACGCAGTATTTT
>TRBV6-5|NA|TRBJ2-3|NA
CASSYTAATGVPDTQYF
TGTGCCAGCAGTTACACCGCGGCTACCGGGGTCCCAGATACGCAGTATTTT
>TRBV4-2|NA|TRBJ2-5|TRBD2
CASSPRTSGEGGETQYF
TGTGCCAGCAGCCCACGGACTAGCGGGGAGGGGGGTGAGACCCAGTACTTC
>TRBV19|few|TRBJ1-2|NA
CASSLGASDGYTF
TGTGCCAGTAGCCTCGGGGCAAGCGATGGCTACACCTTC
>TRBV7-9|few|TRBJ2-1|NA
CASSFRLEDSYNEQFF
TGTGCCAGCAGCTTCCGACTAGAGGACTCCTACAATGAGCAGTTCTTC
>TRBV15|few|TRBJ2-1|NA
CATSSPTTLSYNEQFF
TGTGCCACCAGCAGCCCGACGACCCTCTCCTACAATGAGCAGTTCTTC
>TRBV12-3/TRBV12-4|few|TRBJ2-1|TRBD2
CASSRLGTSGVLSYNEQFF
TGTGCCAGCAGTCGACTGGGGACTAGCGGGGTGTTGTCATACAATGAGCAGTTCTTC
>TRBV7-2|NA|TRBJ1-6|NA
CASSLNGQRQSSYNSPLHF
TGTGCCAGCAGCTTAAACGGACAGAGACAAAGCTCCTATAATTCACCCCTCCACTTT
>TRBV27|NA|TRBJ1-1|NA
CASSSDILGEAFF
TGTGCCAGCAGTTCTGACATATTAGGTGAAGCTTTCTTT
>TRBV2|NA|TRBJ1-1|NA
CASKVLDTEAFF
TGTGCCAGCAAAGTTCTGGACACTGAAGCTTTCTTT
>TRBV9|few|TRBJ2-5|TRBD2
CASSVEGGGEETQYF
TGTGCCAGCAGCGTAGAGGGCGGGGGGGAAGAGACCCAGTACTTC
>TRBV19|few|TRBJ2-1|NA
CASSILDNAYNEQFF
TGTGCCAGTAGTATCCTAGACAACGCCTACAATGAGCAGTTCTTC
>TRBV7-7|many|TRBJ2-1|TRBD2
CASRPLAGASYNEQFF
TGTGCTAGCAGGCCACTAGCGGGGGCCTCCTACAATGAGCAGTTCTTC
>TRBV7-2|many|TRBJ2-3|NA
CASSPSQGTDTQYF
TGTGCCAGCAGTCCCAGCCAGGGCACAGATACGCAGTATTTT
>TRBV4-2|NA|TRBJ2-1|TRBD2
CASSQEGRGWVAGGIYNEQFF
TGTGCCAGCAGCCAAGAAGGGAGAGGTTGGGTAGCGGGGGGGATCTACAATGAGCAGTTCTTC
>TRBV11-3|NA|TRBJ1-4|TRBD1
CASSFLNSTGFDEKLFF
TGTGCCAGCAGCTTCCTCAATTCGACAGGGTTTGATGAAAAACTGTTTTTT
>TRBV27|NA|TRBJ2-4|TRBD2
CASSFTGGVLLTKNIQYF
TGTGCCAGCAGTTTCACCGGGGGGGTTCTCTTGACCAAAAACATTCAGTACTTC
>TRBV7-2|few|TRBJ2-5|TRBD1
CASSQRQGAGGETQYF
TGTGCCAGCAGCCAACGACAGGGGGCAGGAGGAGAGACCCAGTACTTC
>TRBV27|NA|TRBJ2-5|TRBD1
CASSLSGTGGRLAQYF
TGTGCCAGCAGTTTATCTGGGACAGGGGGGAGGTTGGCCCAGTACTTC
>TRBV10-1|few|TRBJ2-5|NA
CASSELANRQETQYF
TGCGCCAGCAGTGAGTTAGCCAACCGTCAAGAGACCCAGTACTTC
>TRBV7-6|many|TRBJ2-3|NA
CASSLSGGDTDTQYF
TGTGCCAGCAGCTTAAGTGGGGGCGACACAGATACGCAGTATTTT
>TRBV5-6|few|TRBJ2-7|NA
CASSSPLGGEQYF
TGTGCCAGCAGCTCCCCCCTAGGGGGGGAGCAGTACTTC
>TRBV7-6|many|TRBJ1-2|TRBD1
CASSQRAGQVRDYTF
TGTGCCAGCAGCCAGCGGGCGGGACAGGTTAGAGACTACACCTTC
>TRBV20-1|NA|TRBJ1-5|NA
CSAINSNQPQHF
TGCAGTGCTATCAATAGCAATCAGCCCCAGCATTTT
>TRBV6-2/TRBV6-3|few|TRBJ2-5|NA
CASSWEAGSFQETQYF
TGTGCCAGCAGTTGGGAGGCGGGGTCGTTTCAAGAGACCCAGTACTTC
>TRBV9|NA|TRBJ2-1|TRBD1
CASSVGTGIINEQFF
TGTGCCAGCAGCGTCGGGACAGGTATAATAAATGAGCAGTTCTTC
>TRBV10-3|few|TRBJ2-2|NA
CAIMDRPSANTGELFF
TGTGCCATTATGGACCGACCCTCCGCGAACACCGGGGAGCTGTTTTTT
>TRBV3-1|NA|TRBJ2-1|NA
CASSQDLLGNEQFF
TGTGCCAGCAGCCAGGACCTCCTGGGCAATGAGCAGTTCTTC
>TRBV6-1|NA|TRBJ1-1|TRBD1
CASSADRGAEAFF
TGTGCCAGCAGCGCGGACAGGGGTGCTGAAGCTTTCTTT
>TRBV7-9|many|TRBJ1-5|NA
CASSLGDPNQPQHF
TGTGCCAGCAGTTTGGGAGACCCCAATCAGCCCCAGCATTTT
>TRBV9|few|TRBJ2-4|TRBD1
CASSSQGVDAKNIQYF
TGTGCCAGCAGCTCACAGGGGGTCGACGCCAAAAACATTCAGTACTTC
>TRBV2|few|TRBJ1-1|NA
CASSGYRANTDTEAFF
TGTGCCAGCAGTGGATACAGGGCCAACACGGACACTGAAGCTTTCTTT
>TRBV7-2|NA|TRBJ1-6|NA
CVSSPRLTMHNSPLHF
TGTGTCAGCAGCCCGAGACTGACGATGCATAATTCACCCCTCCACTTT